This T cell receptor (beta chain) was obtained from a study of blood T cell repertoires in COVID-19. Germline V gene data show CDR1 as SGHRS and CDR2 as YFSETQ. Trimming shortened V by 4 bases and J by 8 bases, and 13 bases separated the two germline ends. The CDR3 spans 13 residues. This table comes from immunoSEQ multiplex PCR, and its TCRdb copy is limited to in-frame clones, with some not included. The sample lists 56,000 or so clones; roughly 84% were seen once. The specimen sequenced was peripheral blood. This TCR was recovered from a woman between 65 and 79 years old with acute or convalescent COVID-19. The rearrangement joins TRBV5-1 to TRBJ1-3; maybe TRBD1 (5 bases). This CDR3 reads CASSRLGEDTIYF. The CDR3 region has the DNA TGCGCCAGCAGCCGCCTAGGGGAGGACACCATATATTTT.